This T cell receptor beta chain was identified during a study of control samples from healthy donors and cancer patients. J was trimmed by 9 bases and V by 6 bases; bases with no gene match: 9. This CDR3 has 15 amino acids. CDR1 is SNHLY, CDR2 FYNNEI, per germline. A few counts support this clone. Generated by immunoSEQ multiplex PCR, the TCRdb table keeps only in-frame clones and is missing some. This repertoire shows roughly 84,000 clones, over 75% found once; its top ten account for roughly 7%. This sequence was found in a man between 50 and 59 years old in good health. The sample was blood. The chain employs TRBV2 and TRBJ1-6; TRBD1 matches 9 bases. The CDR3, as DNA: TGTGCCAGCAGGCCTGTGGACAGGGGTAGTTCACCCCTCCACTTT. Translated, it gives CASRPVDRGSSPLHF.